This TCR beta chain originates from a study of response to subunit inactivated influenza vaccine (dated by TCRdb to 2016 to 2018). Notes on the research overall: Deep quantitative profiling of the T cell receptor repertoire was used in the study to follow responses to a trivalent subunit inactivated influenza vaccine.

The full study reports these points: The authors suggested that each seasonal influenza vaccination may recruit only a limited number of new T cells.

Receptor amplification or capture employed RT-PCR. TCRdb shows the sequencer as Illumina HiSeq 2500. TCRdb's own reprocessing of the public reads used fastp at Q25 and MiXCR and kept productive beta chains. Every distinct CDR3 protein forms one entry, paired with its most common genes and DNA. This sample has a few hundred thousand distinct CDR3 sequences in its table, and 6% to 9% of those were observed once. Around 13% of the sample is in the top ten clones. At least ten counts were recorded for this clonotype. Its antigen target is currently unknown. No quality values exist for individual bases; no much larger clone is one base distant. This receptor was taken from a man between 50 and 70 years old who received an inactivated influenza vaccine. Donor details come from another sample of the same person, matched by shared clones. The sample consisted of PBMCs from blood, taken less than 30 months after vaccination.

This receptor has the CDR3 CASSRSGPDTQYF. In nucleotides, the sequence is TGTGCCAGCAGCCGGAGCGGGCCAGATACGCAGTATTTT. The chain is made from TRBV6-1 and TRBJ2-3, with TRBD2 tentatively as D gene (6 bases match). V is cut by 6 bases and J by 4 bases, and the space between the germline ends is 11 bases. From the cysteine up to the phenylalanine, the CDR3 has a length of 13 residues. Only the CDR3 DNA stays, 39 bases, in frame from base 1. For CDR1 and CDR2, the germline V gene lists MNHNS and SASEGT.